This record looks at one T cell receptor beta chain sequence and its context. This sample is part of a study of shared T cell receptors in the human thymus. Sequencing used immunoSEQ multiplex PCR; TCRdb keeps in-frame clones, though not all of them. Of around 730,000 clones listed, approximately 85% are singletons. Germline assignment: CDR1 SGDLS and CDR2 YYNGEE. The CDR3 is made up of 19 amino acids. After removal of 6 bases from V and 2 bases from J, the junction contained 20 bases not matched to a gene. The data were also submitted as part of a second study, on human thymus T cells. That study adds: The source of the thymus tissue was resections taken during corrective heart surgery. The authors found apparently biased V and J gene usage in thymic and blood repertoires. Related research has reported that thymic repertoires overlap highly among unrelated individuals.

Material: thymocytes. This TCR was sampled from a girl less than two years old with a congenital heart defect. This chain links TRBV9 with TRBJ2-5; 9 bases agree with TRBD2. The CDR3 loop is CASTPGGGDGGPIQETQYF. Here the CDR3 DNA reads TGTGCCAGCACCCCAGGCGGGGGGGACGGGGGACCGATACAAGAGACCCAGTACTTC.